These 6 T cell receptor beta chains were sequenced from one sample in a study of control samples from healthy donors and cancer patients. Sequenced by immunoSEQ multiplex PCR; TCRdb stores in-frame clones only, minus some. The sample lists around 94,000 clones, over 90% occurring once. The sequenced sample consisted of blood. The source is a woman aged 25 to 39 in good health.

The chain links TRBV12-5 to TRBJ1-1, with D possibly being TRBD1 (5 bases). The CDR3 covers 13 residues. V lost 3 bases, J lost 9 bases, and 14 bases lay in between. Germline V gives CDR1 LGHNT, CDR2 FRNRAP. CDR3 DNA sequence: TGTGCTAGTGGTTTAAGCGACAGTCCACAAGCTTTCTTT. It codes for CASGLSDSPQAFF.

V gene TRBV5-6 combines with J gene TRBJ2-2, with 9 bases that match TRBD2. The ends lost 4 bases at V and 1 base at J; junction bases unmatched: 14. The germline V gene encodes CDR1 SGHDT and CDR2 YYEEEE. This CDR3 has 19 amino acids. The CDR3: CASSLYAVYSGRNTGELFF. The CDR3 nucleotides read TGTGCCAGCAGCCTTTACGCAGTTTATAGCGGGAGGAACACCGGGGAGCTGTTTTTT.

The CDR3 sequence is CASSFRTVGNYGYTF. CDR3 DNA: TGTGCCAGCAGCTTCCGGACCGTCGGTAACTATGGCTACACCTTC. The chain is built from TRBV7-2 and TRBJ1-2; D unclear. The CDR3 consists of 15 residues. The ends were cut back, 3 bases at V and 1 base at J, with 12 bases in the middle. Per the germline V gene, CDR1 is SGHTA and CDR2 is FQGNSA.

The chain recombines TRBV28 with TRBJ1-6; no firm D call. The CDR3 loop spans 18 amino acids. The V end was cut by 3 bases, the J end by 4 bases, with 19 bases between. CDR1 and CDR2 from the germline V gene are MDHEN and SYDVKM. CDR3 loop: CASSFRAGRGGYNSPLHF. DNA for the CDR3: TGTGCCAGCAGTTTTCGGGCAGGTCGGGGTGGTTATAATTCACCCCTCCACTTT.

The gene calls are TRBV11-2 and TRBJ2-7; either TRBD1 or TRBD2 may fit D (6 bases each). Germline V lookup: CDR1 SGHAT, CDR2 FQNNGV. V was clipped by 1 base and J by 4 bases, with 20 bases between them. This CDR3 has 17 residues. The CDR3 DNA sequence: TGTGCCAGCAGCTTAGGGGGTGGGGGCGACGGGAGATACGAGCAGTACTTC. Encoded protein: CASSLGGGGDGRYEQYF.

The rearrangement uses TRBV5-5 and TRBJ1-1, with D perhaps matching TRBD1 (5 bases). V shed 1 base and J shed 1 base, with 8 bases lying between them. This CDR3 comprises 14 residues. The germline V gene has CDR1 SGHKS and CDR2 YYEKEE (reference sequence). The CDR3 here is CASSLRRGNTEAFF. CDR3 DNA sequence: TGTGCCAGCAGCTTGCGGAGGGGGAACACTGAAGCTTTCTTT. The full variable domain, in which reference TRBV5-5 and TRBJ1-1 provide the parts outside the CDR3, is DAGVTQSPTHLIKTRGQQVTLRCSPISGHKSVSWYQQVLGQGPQFIFQYYEKEERGRGNFPDRFSARQFPNYSSELNVNALLLGDSALYLCASSLRRGNTEAFFGQGTRLTVV.